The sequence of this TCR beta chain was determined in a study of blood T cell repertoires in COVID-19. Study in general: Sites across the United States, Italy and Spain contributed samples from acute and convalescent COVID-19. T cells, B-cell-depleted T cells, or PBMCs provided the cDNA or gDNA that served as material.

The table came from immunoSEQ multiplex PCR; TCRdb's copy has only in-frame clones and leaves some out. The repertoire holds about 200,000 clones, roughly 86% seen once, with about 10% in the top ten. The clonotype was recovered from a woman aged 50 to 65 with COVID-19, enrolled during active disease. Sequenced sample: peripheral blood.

The CDR3 here is CASRLSGGALNEQFF. CDR3 coding DNA: TGTGCCAGCAGGCTAAGCGGGGGGGCCTTGAATGAGCAGTTCTTC. This chain joins TRBV6-5 and TRBJ2-1; 10 positions agree with TRBD2. The length of the CDR3 is 15 residues. Trimming cost V 6 bases and J 7 bases; bases outside gene matches: 9. Germline V CDR1 and CDR2: MNHEY, SVGAGI.